The T cell receptor (beta chain) under discussion was sequenced for a study of cytotoxic CD8 clonotypes in ibrutinib-treated CLL. Across the whole study: The study recorded mean values of approximately 260,000 productive templates and 100,000 or so productive rearrangements per sample.

Trimming cost V 8 bases and J 4 bases, with 11 bases left between them. This CDR3 comprises 12 residues. The germline gives CDR1 MNHEY, CDR2 SVGAGI. Regarding this clone: Its antigen remains unknown.

Study-wide points: Timing of sampling differed between sustained-remission and progressing patients. Clonality correlated strongly with circulating CD8+ T cells and exceeded age-matched healthy donors at baseline.

The planned depth of sequencing spanned 1 in 200,000 to 1 in 1 million T cells. This table comes from immunoSEQ multiplex PCR, and its TCRdb copy is limited to in-frame clones, with some not included. The sample gives 150,000 to 200,000 clones, more than 80% of which show up once; around 4.5% is in the top ten. The chain has TRBV6-5 and TRBJ1-2, with D possibly TRBD1 on 5 matching bases. This specimen consisted of PBMCs, obtained after 24 months of ibrutinib treatment. This receptor was obtained from a human donor with chronic lymphocytic leukemia. As DNA, the CDR3 is TGTGCCAGCCGTGACAGCGTCTATGGCTACACCTTC. Translating gives CASRDSVYGYTF.